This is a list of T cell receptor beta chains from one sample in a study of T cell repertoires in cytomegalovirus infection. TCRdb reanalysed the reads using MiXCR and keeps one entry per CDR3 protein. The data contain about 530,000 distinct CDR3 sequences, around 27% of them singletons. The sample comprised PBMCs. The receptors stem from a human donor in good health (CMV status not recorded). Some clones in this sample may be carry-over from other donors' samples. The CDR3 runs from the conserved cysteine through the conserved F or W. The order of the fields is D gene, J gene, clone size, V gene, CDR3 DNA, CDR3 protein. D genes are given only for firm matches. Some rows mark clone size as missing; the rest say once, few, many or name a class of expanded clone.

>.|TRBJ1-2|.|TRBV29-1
TGCAGCGTCCGCGATATACAGGGCCAATATGGCTACACCTTC
CSVRDIQGQYGYTF
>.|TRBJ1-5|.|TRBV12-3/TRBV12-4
TGTGCCAGCAGCTTGGACGGGGGGGATCAGCCCCAGCATTTT
CASSLDGGDQPQHF
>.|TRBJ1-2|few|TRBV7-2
TGTGCCAGCAGTCGTGGACAGAGGGGCGCGATGGGCTACACCTTC
CASSRGQRGAMGYTF
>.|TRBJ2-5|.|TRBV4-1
TGCGCCAGCAGCGACCCCGGGACTGCGCTGGAGACCCAGTACTTC
CASSDPGTALETQYF
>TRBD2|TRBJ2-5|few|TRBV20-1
TGCAGTGCTAGAGATGGGCTAGCGGATCCCTACTTC
CSARDGLADPYF
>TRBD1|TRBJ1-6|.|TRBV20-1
TGCAGTGCTAGTGGGGACAGTCGTGGGGCCAATTCACCCCTCCACTTT
CSASGDSRGANSPLHF
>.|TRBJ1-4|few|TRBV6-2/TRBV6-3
TGTGCCAGCAGTTACTCGATGACCACCCGGGGAGAAAAACTGTTTTTT
CASSYSMTTRGEKLFF
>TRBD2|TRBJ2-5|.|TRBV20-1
TGCAGTGCTGCAGGGGCGGGAGGAGAGACCCAGTACTTC
CSAAGAGGETQYF
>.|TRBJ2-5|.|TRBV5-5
TGTGCCAGCAGCCGGGACGGGCATGTCCAAGAGACCCAGTACTTC
CASSRDGHVQETQYF
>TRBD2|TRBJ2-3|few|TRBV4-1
TGCGCCAGCAGCCAATTACTAGCGGGCACAGATACGCAGTATTTT
CASSQLLAGTDTQYF
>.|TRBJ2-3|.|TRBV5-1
TGCGCCAGCAGCTTGGAATGGATCACAGATACGCAGTATTTT
CASSLEWITDTQYF
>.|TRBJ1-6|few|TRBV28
TGTGCCAGCAGCGTTGGAGGGAATTCACCCCTCCACTTT
CASSVGGNSPLHF
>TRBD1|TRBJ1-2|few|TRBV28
TGTGCCAGCAGTTCACCGGGACAGTTTAACTATGGCTACACCTTC
CASSSPGQFNYGYTF
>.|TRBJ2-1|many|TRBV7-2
TGTGCCAGCAGTACCTCTTCGGGCGCCCAGTTCTTC
CASSTSSGAQFF
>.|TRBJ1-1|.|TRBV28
TGTGCCACGAGGACACTGAACACTGAAGCTTTCTTT
CATRTLNTEAFF
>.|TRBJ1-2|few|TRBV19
TGTGCCAGTATGGGATACCGTTCTTATGGCTACACCTTC
CASMGYRSYGYTF
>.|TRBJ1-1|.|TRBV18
TGTGTCAGCTCACCCGTTGAGATGAACACTGAAGCTTTCTTT
CVSSPVEMNTEAFF